These 14 T cell receptor beta chains came from one sample sequenced in a study of T cell changes during pregnancy in multiple sclerosis. Profiling relied on immunoSEQ multiplex PCR, and the TCRdb table lists in-frame clones only, not all of them. The sample carries around 40,000 clones, about 88% recorded once. The specimen was CD4+ T cells from peripheral blood mononuclear cells, collected in the first trimester of pregnancy. These receptors came from a female donor with multiple sclerosis, enrolled in a pregnancy study.

The chain carries TRBV30 and TRBJ2-5; D remains unclear. Germline CDR1 is GTSNPN and CDR2 is SVGIG (reference sequence). This CDR3 contains 13 residues. V was trimmed by 2 bases and J by 4 bases, leaving 11 bases between them. The CDR3 spells CAWSSPAGETQYF. The CDR3 nucleotides are TGTGCCTGGAGTAGCCCGGCAGGAGAGACCCAGTACTTC.

The chain recombines TRBV28 with TRBJ2-7, with TRBD2 as a possible D gene (6 bases). Germline-derived CDR1 and CDR2 are MDHEN and SYDVKM. There are 15 residues in the CDR3. Trimming stripped 6 bases from V and 2 bases from J, with 17 bases between. DNA of the CDR3: TGTGCCAGCAGATCCGGGACCGGGGGACCCTACGAGCAGTACTTC. The encoded protein is CASRSGTGGPYEQYF. Full variable domain (rest looked up from reference TRBV28 and TRBJ2-7): DVKVTQSSRYLVKRTGEKVFLECVQDMDHENMFWYRQDPGLGLRLIYFSYDVKMKEKGDIPEGYSVSREKKERFSLILESASTNQTSMYLCASRSGTGGPYEQYFGPGTRLTVT.

This clone was observed a few times. The chain couples TRBV2 to TRBJ2-1, with 8 bases that match TRBD1. The germline gives CDR1 SNHLY, CDR2 FYNNEI. The V gene end was trimmed by 11 bases and the J gene end by 8 bases; junction bases not matched to a gene: 5. The CDR3 consists of 11 residues. The CDR3 DNA reads as TGTGCCGGGACAGGCGGATATGAGCAGTTCTTC. Protein product: CAGTGGYEQFF.

This clone has more than one count but fewer than ten. This sequence joins TRBV29-1 and TRBJ2-5; D is possibly TRBD1 (5 bases). Trimming removed 3 bases at V and 3 bases at J, with 8 bases between. The germline CDR1 and CDR2 sequences are SQVTM and ANQGSEA. The CDR3 length is 12 residues. The CDR3 DNA reads as TGCAGCGTTGACAGGACAAAAGAGACCCAGTACTTC. Amino acid sequence: CSVDRTKETQYF.

This clone was observed a single time. The chain joins TRBV29-1 to TRBJ1-2; no clear D. CDR1 and CDR2 from the germline V gene are SQVTM and ANQGSEA. CDR3 size: 12 residues. Trimming removed 3 bases from V and 8 bases from J, with 13 bases in between. The CDR3: CSVDGGSGGYTF. The CDR3 coding sequence is TGCAGCGTTGATGGAGGGTCCGGGGGCTACACCTTC.

The rearrangement uses TRBV6-1 and TRBJ1-5, with 7 nucleotides matching TRBD1. CDR3 length equals 14 residues. CDR1 MNHNS and CDR2 SASEGT come from the germline V gene. V lost 6 bases, J lost 5 bases, and 7 bases stayed unmatched. The CDR3 nucleotides read TGTGCCAGCAGGGCCTGGACAGGAGATCAGCCCCAGCATTTT. Protein product: CASRAWTGDQPQHF.

The chain recombines TRBV5-1 with TRBJ2-7; the match to TRBD2 covers 7 bases. CDR1 and CDR2 from the germline V gene are SGHRS and YFSETQ. V shed 4 bases, J shed 4 bases, and the junction held 11 bases outside the gene matches. CDR3 length: 15 residues. DNA of the CDR3: TGCGCCAGCAGCCCCCTTGAGGGTAGCGGGTACGAGCAGTACTTC. This translates into CASSPLEGSGYEQYF.

V gene TRBV27 combines with J gene TRBJ1-2, with TRBD1 matching over 11 bases. This CDR3 contains 15 residues. Unmatched junction bases numbered 6, after V lost 5 bases and J lost 4 bases. Per germline, CDR1 MNHEY and CDR2 SMNVEV (reference sequence). In DNA form, the CDR3 reads TGTGCCAGCAGTATCAACGGACAGGGGGCCTATGGCTACACCTTC. Translating gives CASSINGQGAYGYTF.

The chain has TRBV30 and TRBJ2-1, with 8 nucleotides matching TRBD1. The junction had 7 bases not matched to a gene; V was cut back by 1 base and J by 11 bases. Germline V gene sequence: CDR1 GTSNPN, CDR2 SVGIG (reference sequence). This CDR3 has 13 residues. The CDR3 spells CAWSGNRGEKQFF. For the CDR3, the DNA is TGTGCCTGGAGTGGAAACAGGGGGGAAAAGCAGTTCTTC.

This rearrangement joins TRBV18 to TRBJ2-3; D ambiguous. Trimming left V 0 bases short and J 2 bases short, with 9 bases between. The CDR3 covers 15 residues. Looked up from germline, CDR1 is KGHSH and CDR2 is LQKENI. The CDR3 spells CASSPPGTITDTQYF. The CDR3 DNA sequence: TGTGCCAGCTCACCACCGGGCACAATCACAGATACGCAGTATTTT.

V usage is TRBV6-1 and J usage is TRBJ1-4; D is ambiguous. V was trimmed by 0 bases and J by 0 bases, leaving 5 bases between them. The CDR3 totals 15 residues. Germline CDR1 reads MNHNS; CDR2 reads SASEGT. CDR3 residues: CASSEALATNEKLFF. Written as DNA, the CDR3 is TGTGCCAGCAGTGAAGCTTTAGCAACTAATGAAAAACTGTTTTTT.

This clone appeared a few times. The chain uses TRBV19 and TRBJ1-1; no firm D call. Germline V lookup: CDR1 LNHDA, CDR2 SQIVND (reference sequence). Trimming shortened V by 10 bases and J by 1 base, and 10 bases separated the two germline ends. The CDR3 spans 12 residues. Written as DNA, the CDR3 is TGTGCCACCTGTTCGGGGAACACTGAAGCTTTCTTT. It encodes CATCSGNTEAFF. Full variable domain (outside the CDR3, taken from reference TRBV19 and TRBJ1-1): DGGITQSPKYLFRKEGQNVTLSCEQNLNHDAMYWYRQDPGQGLRLIYYSQIVNDFQKGDIAEGYSVSREKKESFPLTVTSAQKNPTAFYLCATCSGNTEAFFGQGTRLTVV.

The J gene is TRBJ1-5, the V gene TRBV28, with 9 bases lining up with TRBD1. The CDR3 totals 18 residues. Germline V lookup: CDR1 MDHEN, CDR2 SYDVKM. V shed 3 bases and J 0 bases; nucleotides not matched to a gene: 9. In DNA form, the CDR3 reads TGTGCCAGCAGTTTCCCAACAGGGGGCCAATATAGCAATCAGCCCCAGCATTTT. It codes for CASSFPTGGQYSNQPQHF.

CDR3 residues: CASSSAAPYEQYF. The CDR3 nucleotides read TGTGCCAGTAGTTCCGCGGCACCCTACGAGCAGTACTTC. The chain joins TRBV19 to TRBJ2-5; D is ambiguous. The DNA end is more similar to TRBJ2-7, so the J call may be wrong. Germline CDR1 is LNHDA and CDR2 is SQIVND (reference sequence). This CDR3 has 13 amino acids.